This T cell receptor beta chain was recovered during a study of memory CD4+ T cells and cytomegalovirus serostatus. Study-level points and caveats: Each of 65 to 75 CMV-associated TCRbeta sequences occurred in one to five individuals.

The method was immunoSEQ multiplex PCR; TCRdb's version includes in-frame clones alone and lacks a portion of them. The data show approximately 60,000 clones, about 81% seen once. Single viable CD3+CD4+CD8-CD45RO+ cells were sorted as the memory CD4+ T cells. Positive selection with CD4 microbeads enriched total CD4+ T cells. As to this clone: Its antigen is not identified.

Looked up from germline, CDR1 is SGHRS and CDR2 is YFSETQ. With 4 bases clipped from V and 2 bases from J, the junction kept 4 bases outside the gene matches. There are 15 residues in the CDR3. Material for sequencing was memory CD4+ T cells from blood. This TCR was sampled from an adult in good health and CMV-seronegative. The J gene is TRBJ1-5, the V gene TRBV5-1; 9 positions match TRBD1. The CDR3, as DNA: TGCGCCAGCAGCCGGACAGGGGAGGGCAATCAGCCCCAGCATTTT. It is translated as CASSRTGEGNQPQHF. The variable domain in full, completed from reference TRBV5-1 and TRBJ1-5, reads KAGVTQTPRYLIKTRGQQVTLSCSPISGHRSVSWYQQTPGQGLQFLFEYFSETQRNKGNFPGRFSGRQFSNSRSEMNVSTLELGDSALYLCASSRTGEGNQPQHFGDGTRLSIL.